A selection of T cell receptor beta chains follows, all from one sample in a study of cytomegalovirus exposure and HLA in healthy donors. TCRdb's copy holds only in-frame clones and misses some; the assay was immunoSEQ multiplex PCR. The data hold about 100,000 clones, with 82% observed a single time. The sequencing sample was made of PBMCs. The receptors derive from a man aged 25-40 years in good health and CMV-seropositive. The CDR3 runs from the conserved cysteine through the conserved F or W. Fields, in order: J gene, D gene, clone size, V gene, CDR3 protein, CDR3 DNA. D genes are given only for firm matches. The size field is filled for only some rows; it gives once, few, many or a size class.

j_call: TRBJ1-5; d_call: NA; clone_size: NA; v_call: TRBV19; cdr3_aa: CASSIEGDKYQPQHF; cdr3_nt: TGTGCCAGTAGTATAGAGGGGGACAAGTATCAGCCCCAGCATTTT
j_call: TRBJ2-1; d_call: NA; clone_size: NA; v_call: TRBV29-1; cdr3_aa: CSVARRGYNEQFF; cdr3_nt: TGCAGCGTTGCGCGTCGGGGTTACAATGAGCAGTTCTTC
j_call: TRBJ1-2; d_call: TRBD1; clone_size: NA; v_call: TRBV5-1; cdr3_aa: CASSLPDRVHSYTF; cdr3_nt: TGCGCCAGCAGCTTGCCCGACAGGGTTCATAGCTACACCTTC
j_call: TRBJ2-7; d_call: TRBD1; clone_size: NA; v_call: TRBV6-6; cdr3_aa: CASIGTGPHEQYF; cdr3_nt: TGTGCCAGCATCGGGACAGGGCCCCACGAGCAGTACTTC
j_call: TRBJ1-2; d_call: NA; clone_size: NA; v_call: TRBV18; cdr3_aa: CASSPQGFKFSSGYTF; cdr3_nt: TGTGCCAGCTCACCACAGGGGTTTAAGTTTAGTTCTGGCTACACCTTC
j_call: TRBJ1-1; d_call: NA; clone_size: NA; v_call: TRBV2; cdr3_aa: CASTRNREASTEAFF; cdr3_nt: TGTGCCAGCACCCGAAACCGGGAGGCGAGCACTGAAGCTTTCTTT
j_call: TRBJ2-3; d_call: NA; clone_size: NA; v_call: TRBV7-9; cdr3_aa: CASSPLDTQYF; cdr3_nt: TGTGCCAGCAGCCCCTTAGATACGCAGTATTTT
j_call: TRBJ2-5; d_call: NA; clone_size: NA; v_call: TRBV2; cdr3_aa: CAGGQEGETQYF; cdr3_nt: TGTGCCGGAGGACAGGAGGGAGAGACCCAGTACTTC
j_call: TRBJ1-5; d_call: TRBD1; clone_size: NA; v_call: TRBV7-9; cdr3_aa: CASGTENQPQHF; cdr3_nt: TGTGCTTCTGGGACAGAGAATCAGCCCCAGCATTTT
j_call: TRBJ1-5; d_call: NA; clone_size: NA; v_call: TRBV6-5; cdr3_aa: CASSYSKGEDF; cdr3_nt: TGTGCCAGCAGTTACTCGAAGGGGGAAGATTTT
j_call: TRBJ2-5; d_call: TRBD2; clone_size: NA; v_call: TRBV11-3; cdr3_aa: CASSFPRTSGGEGETQYF; cdr3_nt: TGTGCCAGCAGCTTTCCTCGGACTAGCGGGGGGGAGGGAGAGACCCAGTACTTC
j_call: TRBJ2-5; d_call: NA; clone_size: NA; v_call: TRBV5-1; cdr3_aa: CASSLVLETQYF; cdr3_nt: TGCGCCAGCAGCTTGGTTCTGGAGACCCAGTACTTC
j_call: TRBJ1-2; d_call: NA; clone_size: NA; v_call: TRBV7-8; cdr3_aa: CASSPGLAGQANYGYTF; cdr3_nt: TGTGCCAGCAGCCCGGGTTTGGCAGGGCAGGCGAATTATGGCTACACCTTC
j_call: TRBJ2-7; d_call: NA; clone_size: NA; v_call: TRBV10-2; cdr3_aa: CASSEEKASYEQYF; cdr3_nt: TGCGCCAGCAGTGAGGAGAAAGCCTCCTACGAGCAGTACTTC
j_call: TRBJ2-6; d_call: NA; clone_size: NA; v_call: TRBV5-6; cdr3_aa: CASSLGVAGANGLTF; cdr3_nt: TGTGCCAGCAGCTTGGGGGTGGCTGGGGCCAACGGCCTGACTTTC
j_call: TRBJ2-7; d_call: TRBD1; clone_size: NA; v_call: TRBV27; cdr3_aa: CASSLWDRIHEQYF; cdr3_nt: TGTGCCAGCAGTTTATGGGACAGGATCCACGAGCAGTACTTC
j_call: TRBJ2-5; d_call: TRBD2; clone_size: once; v_call: TRBV4-2; cdr3_aa: CASSQDKASGAETQYF; cdr3_nt: TGTGCCAGCAGCCAAGATAAAGCTAGCGGGGCAGAGACCCAGTACTTC
j_call: TRBJ1-2; d_call: TRBD1; clone_size: once; v_call: TRBV7-8; cdr3_aa: CASSLGAGTGGNYGYTF; cdr3_nt: TGTGCCAGCAGCTTAGGGGCCGGGACAGGGGGTAACTATGGCTACACCTTC
j_call: TRBJ2-5; d_call: NA; clone_size: NA; v_call: TRBV7-9; cdr3_aa: CASSSTTRLGETQYF; cdr3_nt: TGTGCCAGCAGCTCCACGACTCGCCTCGGGGAGACCCAGTACTTC
j_call: TRBJ1-3; d_call: NA; clone_size: NA; v_call: TRBV2; cdr3_aa: CASVREFFSGNTIYF; cdr3_nt: TGTGCCAGCGTCCGGGAGTTTTTCTCTGGAAACACCATATATTTT
j_call: TRBJ2-1; d_call: NA; clone_size: once; v_call: TRBV2; cdr3_aa: CASSLPRHNEQFF; cdr3_nt: TGTGCCAGCAGTCTCCCGCGCCATAATGAGCAGTTCTTC
j_call: TRBJ1-3; d_call: NA; clone_size: NA; v_call: TRBV6-5; cdr3_aa: CASSYGGISGNTIYF; cdr3_nt: TGTGCCAGCAGTTACGGGGGCATCTCTGGAAACACCATATATTTT